This T cell receptor (beta chain) was documented in a study of Graves' ophthalmopathy and Graves' hyperthyroidism. Looking at the study overall: Before any treatment was given, at initial diagnosis, peripheral blood was collected.

RNA transcripts served as template for amplifying TCR beta CDR3 sequences. The first-round RT-PCR employed HTBI primers together with the Qiagen OneStep RT-PCR kit. A multiplex PCR was then performed as the second round. Via MiXCR, TCRdb re-called the multiplex PCR reads, giving one row per CDR3 protein. The table has roughly 500,000 distinct CDR3 sequences, 13% to 15% seen once; the top ten hold approximately 9.8%. Overall study results and limits: Blood also harbored most expanded thyroid clonotypes above 0.001 frequency. It was with roughly 71% sensitivity and 72% to 75% specificity that the model predicted ophthalmopathy progression.

CDR1 WSHSY and CDR2 SAAADI come from the germline V gene. V was shortened by 10 bases and J by 0 bases, with 15 bases between the two germline ends. The CDR3 has 15 amino acids. About this clonotype: Its antigen is unknown.

This TCR was recovered from a woman in her twenties or thirties with Graves' ophthalmopathy. This chain connects TRBV10-2 to TRBJ2-2; the D gene is possibly TRBD1 (5 bases). The sequencing input was blood. The DNA for the CDR3 is TGCGCCAACAGAAGCGACAGAACGAACACCGGGGAGCTGTTTTTT. Residues: CANRSDRTNTGELFF.